This passage covers 21 T cell receptor beta chains from one sample sequenced in a study of shared clonotypes between healthy human individuals. Sequencing was performed with immunoSEQ multiplex PCR; in TCRdb, only in-frame clones are kept and a portion is missing. The sample shows hundreds of thousands of clones, around two thirds of them seen only once. The sample taken for sequencing was memory CD4+ T cells sorted from blood. Subset meaning: CD45RA-negative fraction. The receptors originated from a man in his thirties or forties in good health.

This clone came up a few times. The chain couples TRBV2 to TRBJ1-1; 7 bases fit TRBD1. The V gene end was trimmed by 6 bases and the J gene end by 4 bases; junction bases not matched to a gene: 8. Germline values: CDR1 SNHLY, CDR2 FYNNEI. The CDR3 totals 14 residues. DNA for the CDR3: TGTGCCAGCAGAGACGACAGGGACGGCACTGAAGCTTTCTTT. Translated: CASRDDRDGTEAFF.

In this sample, this clone turned up a few times. The chain links TRBV28 to TRBJ2-7; 9 bases fit TRBD2. The CDR3 has 15 amino acids. The trim removed 6 bases at V and 7 bases at J, leaving 13 bases unmatched. Germline CDR1 and CDR2: MDHEN and SYDVKM. CDR3 DNA sequence: TGTGCCAGCAGCATAGCGGGAGAGGGGCTCCGAGAGCAGTACTTC. As protein: CASSIAGEGLREQYF. The full variable domain, its missing parts supplied by reference TRBV28 and TRBJ2-7, is DVKVTQSSRYLVKRTGEKVFLECVQDMDHENMFWYRQDPGLGLRLIYFSYDVKMKEKGDIPEGYSVSREKKERFSLILESASTNQTSMYLCASSIAGEGLREQYFGPGTRLTVT.

The chain links TRBV2 to TRBJ1-1; no reliable D call. Trimming took off 8 bases at V and 5 bases at J, with 9 bases between the two ends. Germline assignment: CDR1 SNHLY and CDR2 FYNNEI. The CDR3 length is 11 residues. The CDR3 here is CASRGWTEAFF. In nucleotides, the CDR3 is TGTGCCAGCCGGGGTTGGACTGAAGCTTTCTTT.

This clone was found many times. The chain joins TRBV2 to TRBJ2-7, with D unclear. This CDR3 is 12 amino acids long. CDR1 is SNHLY, CDR2 FYNNEI, per germline. V was trimmed by 11 bases and J by 1 base, leaving 12 bases between them. This CDR3 reads CASNRASYEQYF. The CDR3 bases are TGTGCCTCAAATCGGGCTTCCTACGAGCAGTACTTC.

The V call is TRBV10-3, the J call TRBJ2-5; the match to TRBD1 covers 9 bases. J gave up 7 bases and V 4 bases, and 13 bases lay outside the gene matches. CDR3 size: 16 residues. CDR1 is ENHRY, CDR2 SYGVKD, per germline. The chain's CDR3 is CAISGGSGQGVGTQYF. The CDR3 bases are TGTGCCATCAGTGGCGGCTCGGGACAGGGAGTGGGGACCCAGTACTTC.

This clone appeared a few times. This rearrangement joins TRBV27 to TRBJ1-1; D gene uncertain. The germline V gene encodes CDR1 MNHEY and CDR2 SMNVEV (reference sequence). Trimming pared 7 bases from V and 0 bases from J, leaving 12 bases between. The CDR3 consists of 14 residues. The chain's CDR3 is CASTLTGMNTEAFF. The CDR3 DNA reads as TGTGCCAGCACTTTGACGGGAATGAACACTGAAGCTTTCTTT.

The J gene is TRBJ2-1, the V gene TRBV29-1; 10 nucleotides line up with TRBD2. CDR3 length: 14 residues. Losses at the gene ends were 7 bases for V and 7 bases for J; bases not matched to a gene: 10. Germline lookup yields CDR1 SQVTM and CDR2 ANQGSEA. The CDR3 nucleotides read TGCAGCGGGGACCTAGCGGGAGTACAAAATGAGCAGTTCTTC. Its protein is CSGDLAGVQNEQFF.

This clone was seen more than once but under ten times. The V gene is TRBV29-1, the J gene TRBJ2-3; D gene uncertain. The V and J ends lost 7 bases and 2 bases respectively, with 10 bases between them. This CDR3 has 12 amino acids. Germline V gene lookup returns CDR1 SQVTM and CDR2 ANQGSEA. The CDR3 DNA sequence: TGCAGCGGTGTAACCTACACAGATACGCAGTATTTT. This codes for CSGVTYTDTQYF.

The genes are TRBV5-1 and TRBJ1-1; no firm D call. The V and J ends lost 1 base and 4 bases respectively, with 17 bases between them. In germline, CDR1 is SGHRS, CDR2 YFSETQ. This CDR3 spans 16 amino acids. This CDR3 is CASSLTPNEAVTEAFF. The CDR3 DNA sequence: TGCGCCAGCAGCTTGACCCCAAACGAGGCTGTCACTGAAGCTTTCTTT. The complete variable domain, with remaining parts taken from reference TRBV5-1 and TRBJ1-1, reads KAGVTQTPRYLIKTRGQQVTLSCSPISGHRSVSWYQQTPGQGLQFLFEYFSETQRNKGNFPGRFSGRQFSNSRSEMNVSTLELGDSALYLCASSLTPNEAVTEAFFGQGTRLTVV.

The chain uses TRBV19 and TRBJ2-1; tentatively, D is TRBD2 (5 bases). The germline gives CDR1 LNHDA, CDR2 SQIVND (reference sequence). The V gene lost 3 bases and the J gene lost 5 bases, with 14 bases spanning the gap. This CDR3 is built from 15 residues. The CDR3, as DNA: TGTGCCAGTAGTATTAGTGGGAGTGCCCACAATGAGCAGTTCTTC. Translating it yields CASSISGSAHNEQFF. Supplemented by reference TRBV19 and TRBJ2-1, the full variable domain reads DGGITQSPKYLFRKEGQNVTLSCEQNLNHDAMYWYRQDPGQGLRLIYYSQIVNDFQKGDIAEGYSVSREKKESFPLTVTSAQKNPTAFYLCASSISGSAHNEQFFGPGTRLTVL.

The V gene is TRBV13, the J gene TRBJ2-5; the D gene is possibly TRBD2 (7 bases). CDR1 and CDR2 from the germline V gene are PRHDT and FYEKMQ (reference sequence). The V gene lost 5 bases and the J gene lost 2 bases, with 15 bases spanning the gap. CDR3 length: 15 amino acids. The CDR3 DNA reads as TGTGCCAGCAGCCACCGAGGGGGGGGACAAGAGACCCAGTACTTC. Protein sequence: CASSHRGGGQETQYF.

This chain uses TRBV7-2 with TRBJ2-1; 8 nucleotides align to TRBD2. CDR1 is SGHTA and CDR2 is FQGNSA in the germline V gene. J was trimmed by 3 bases and V by 5 bases; bases with no gene match: 6. This CDR3 has 15 residues. The CDR3 nucleotides are TGTGCCAGCAGCGTTGGACTAGCCAACTACAATGAGCAGTTCTTC. Translated, it gives CASSVGLANYNEQFF.

In this sample, this clone turned up many times. The V and J genes are TRBV18 and TRBJ1-5; no clear D. The CDR3 consists of 17 residues. From germline, CDR1 is KGHSH and CDR2 LQKENI. The V end was cut by 0 bases, the J end by 7 bases, with 19 bases between. DNA of the CDR3: TGTGCCAGCTCACCACCGTTCTCCGGACCGACCGCCCAGCCCCAGCATTTT. Residues: CASSPPFSGPTAQPQHF.

The chain links TRBV4-1 to TRBJ2-5, with a tentative D call TRBD2 (5 bases). Germline CDR1 reads MGHRA; CDR2 reads YSYEKL. CDR3 length equals 15 residues. The V end was cut by 0 bases, the J end by 5 bases, with 13 bases between. The CDR3 region is CASSQDDGNGETQYF. For the CDR3, the DNA is TGCGCCAGCAGCCAAGACGACGGGAACGGGGAGACCCAGTACTTC.

The chain uses TRBV30 and TRBJ2-5, with 9 bases fitting TRBD2. Germline CDR1 reads GTSNPN; CDR2 reads SVGIG (reference sequence). V shed 4 bases and J 5 bases; nucleotides not matched to a gene: 8. The CDR3 is made up of 14 amino acids. Here the CDR3 reads CAWNAGGPGETQYF. The CDR3 DNA reads TGTGCCTGGAATGCGGGAGGGCCCGGGGAGACCCAGTACTTC.

Here the CDR3 reads CASSPGQGLEAFF. The CDR3 DNA is TGTGCCAGCAGCCCCGGACAGGGACTTGAAGCTTTCTTT. The J gene is TRBJ1-1, the V gene TRBV6-6, with 8 bases matching TRBD1. The CDR3 consists of 13 residues. Germline CDR1 and CDR2: MNHNY and SVGAGI (reference sequence). The ends lost 6 bases at V and 7 bases at J; junction bases unmatched: 7.

This chain joins TRBV7-9 and TRBJ2-2, with 7 bases that match TRBD1. CDR3 size: 15 residues. Trimming removed 5 bases from V and 0 bases from J; junction bases left unmatched: 3. Germline CDR1 and CDR2: SEHNR and FQNEAQ (reference sequence). The CDR3 protein is CASSLDRTNTGELFF. The CDR3 DNA reads as TGTGCCAGCAGCCTGGACAGGACGAACACCGGGGAGCTGTTTTTT.

The rearrangement joins TRBV27 to TRBJ1-2; no clear D gene. Germline V CDR1 and CDR2: MNHEY, SMNVEV (reference sequence). V was cut by 3 bases and J by 8 bases, with 13 bases left in between. There are 13 residues in the CDR3. The CDR3 sequence is CASSFRALGGYTF. The CDR3 DNA reads as TGTGCCAGCAGTTTCCGGGCTCTTGGCGGCTACACCTTC.

This chain joins TRBV28 and TRBJ2-2; D call uncertain. From germline, CDR1 is MDHEN and CDR2 SYDVKM. V was clipped by 3 bases and J by 8 bases, with 7 bases between them. The CDR3 extends over 12 amino acids. In nucleotides, the CDR3 is TGTGCCAGCAGTTTCAGCATAGGGGAGCTGTTTTTT. Amino acids: CASSFSIGELFF.

The CDR3 reads CSARALYEQFF. CDR3 nucleotide sequence: TGCAGTGCTAGAGCTCTGTATGAGCAGTTCTTC. The chain uses TRBV20-1 and TRBJ2-1; D call uncertain. Germline V lookup: CDR1 DFQATT, CDR2 SNEGSKA (reference sequence). V gave up 1 base and J gave up 8 bases, with 6 bases separating them. The CDR3 contains 11 residues.

The rearrangement links TRBV19 to TRBJ2-1; 9 bases line up with TRBD2. With 5 bases clipped from V and 1 base from J, the junction kept 3 bases outside the gene matches. Germline CDR1 is LNHDA and CDR2 is SQIVND (reference sequence). CDR3 size: 15 residues. The CDR3 bases are TGTGCCAGTAGTCCTAGCGGGAATTCCTACAATGAGCAGTTCTTC. Its protein product is CASSPSGNSYNEQFF.